This T cell receptor (beta chain) was sequenced during a study of shared clonotypes between healthy human individuals. Study-wide background: Three CD4 naive, three CD4 memory, two CD8 naive and one CD8 memory plate were used per donor.

Notes on the study in general: The four-donor shared clonotypes exceeded non-shared clonotypes in generation probability, with non-shared ones scoring lower. Approximately 5.3% was the fraction of naive CD4 clonotypes found shared across a few donors. Sequencing depth was expected to influence donor clonotype sharing.

V lost 1 base to trimming and J lost 5 bases, with 7 bases between them. CDR1 is SGHNT, CDR2 YYREEE, per germline (reference sequence). This CDR3 is built from 13 residues. Worth noting for this clone: The antigen is not known.

Here immunoSEQ multiplex PCR was the method, and the copy in TCRdb shows in-frame clones only, minus some. The sample has over a million clones, roughly 96% seen once; the top ten hold 0.95% to 1.5%. The chain links TRBV5-4 to TRBJ2-4, with D hard to call. The clonotype originates from a young man in good health. Sequencing input: naive CD4+ T cells sorted from blood. Specified subset: CD45RA+ positively selected. DNA of the CDR3: TGTGCCAGCAGCTTGTACTCAGAAAACATTCAGTACTTC. Protein product: CASSLYSENIQYF.